This is a list of T cell receptor beta chains from one sample in a study of blood T cell repertoires in COVID-19. Assay used: immunoSEQ multiplex PCR; TCRdb lists only in-frame clones, some missing. The repertoire consists of 60,000 to 75,000 clones, with around 89% occurring once and the leading ten covering about 3.8%. Sample: peripheral blood. These TCRs come from a human donor in a cohort sampled during active COVID-19. Each CDR3 is given with its conserved first and last residue. D genes are given only for firm matches. Clone size is stated in some rows and not others, as once, few, many or a class when expanded.

CDR3nt: TGCGCCAGCAGCCAAGGGTCAGGGCTATACGAGCAGTACTTC
CDR3aa: CASSQGSGLYEQYF
j_gene: TRBJ2-7
abundance: .
v_gene: TRBV4-1
d_gene: .
len: 14

CDR3nt: TGTGCCAGCAGTGAATGGGGCAGGGGGCCCTTATCTAACTATGGCTACACCTTC
CDR3aa: CASSEWGRGPLSNYGYTF
j_gene: TRBJ1-2
abundance: .
v_gene: TRBV25-1
d_gene: TRBD1
len: 18

CDR3nt: TGTGCCAGCAGGGCACAGGGCACGCCTGAAGCTTTCTTT
CDR3aa: CASRAQGTPEAFF
j_gene: TRBJ1-1
abundance: few
v_gene: TRBV2
d_gene: .
len: 13

CDR3nt: TGTGCCAGCAGCTCCCTAGCGGTGAGCACAGATACGCAGTATTTT
CDR3aa: CASSSLAVSTDTQYF
j_gene: TRBJ2-3
abundance: .
v_gene: TRBV5-5
d_gene: TRBD2
len: 15

CDR3nt: TGCGCCAGCAGCCAAGGCAGGGGTAATGAGCAGTTCTTC
CDR3aa: CASSQGRGNEQFF
j_gene: TRBJ2-1
abundance: .
v_gene: TRBV4-1
d_gene: .
len: 13

CDR3nt: TGTGCCAGCAGTTCGGGACAGGGGGATTTCCTCGGCAATGAGCAGTTCTTC
CDR3aa: CASSSGQGDFLGNEQFF
j_gene: TRBJ2-1
abundance: .
v_gene: TRBV28
d_gene: TRBD1
len: 17

CDR3nt: TGCGCCAGCAGCTTGGGCAGTGCAACTAATGAAAAACTGTTTTTT
CDR3aa: CASSLGSATNEKLFF
j_gene: TRBJ1-4
abundance: .
v_gene: TRBV5-1
d_gene: .
len: 15

CDR3nt: TGTGCCAGCAGCCAAGACGAGGGGGTTATTACCTACGAGCAGTACTTC
CDR3aa: CASSQDEGVITYEQYF
j_gene: TRBJ2-7
abundance: .
v_gene: TRBV3-1/TRBV3-2
d_gene: .
len: 16

CDR3nt: TGTGCCTGGAGTGTACTGCCTGGCTACACCTTC
CDR3aa: CAWSVLPGYTF
j_gene: TRBJ1-2
abundance: once
v_gene: TRBV30
d_gene: .
len: 11

CDR3nt: TGTGCCAGCAGCTTAGTTCTGGGGGGTAATCAAGAGACCCAGTACTTC
CDR3aa: CASSLVLGGNQETQYF
j_gene: TRBJ2-5
abundance: .
v_gene: TRBV11-2
d_gene: .
len: 16

CDR3nt: TGTGCCAGCAGAACAGGGGTCTTCTCTATCTATGGCTACACCTTC
CDR3aa: CASRTGVFSIYGYTF
j_gene: TRBJ1-2
abundance: .
v_gene: TRBV6-5
d_gene: TRBD1
len: 15

CDR3nt: TGCGCCAGCAGCCAAGCGGAGGGAGCGGGGGGGGCAGATACGCAGTATTTT
CDR3aa: CASSQAEGAGGADTQYF
j_gene: TRBJ2-3
abundance: .
v_gene: TRBV4-3
d_gene: TRBD2
len: 17

CDR3nt: TGTGCCACCAGCGAGGGCTACGAGCAGTACTTC
CDR3aa: CATSEGYEQYF
j_gene: TRBJ2-7
abundance: .
v_gene: TRBV15
d_gene: .
len: 11

CDR3nt: TGTGCCAGCTCATCCAGGACAGGGTCCACCGAGCAGTACTTC
CDR3aa: CASSSRTGSTEQYF
j_gene: TRBJ2-7
abundance: .
v_gene: TRBV18
d_gene: TRBD1
len: 14

CDR3nt: TGTGCCAGCAAACCCCCTAGCGGGAGGACCTACAATGAGCAGTTCTTC
CDR3aa: CASKPPSGRTYNEQFF
j_gene: TRBJ2-1
abundance: .
v_gene: TRBV28
d_gene: TRBD2
len: 16

CDR3nt: TGTGCCAGCAGTTACGGGTCGGCTAGCGGAATACAAGAGACCCAGTACTTC
CDR3aa: CASSYGSASGIQETQYF
j_gene: TRBJ2-5
abundance: .
v_gene: TRBV6-2/TRBV6-3
d_gene: TRBD2
len: 17

CDR3nt: TGCGCCAGCCCACAGGGAGGGGGCTCTGGGGCCAACGTCCTGACTTTC
CDR3aa: CASPQGGGSGANVLTF
j_gene: TRBJ2-6
abundance: .
v_gene: TRBV10-2
d_gene: .
len: 16

CDR3nt: TGCAGCGCGGGGGCACAGGAGAACTTT
CDR3aa: CSAGAQENF
j_gene: TRBJ1-1
abundance: .
v_gene: TRBV29-1
d_gene: .
len: 9

CDR3nt: TGTGCCAGCAGCTTAGTTGGAGGGGGGACAGGGTTGGGCTACACCTTC
CDR3aa: CASSLVGGGTGLGYTF
j_gene: TRBJ1-2
abundance: .
v_gene: TRBV11-1
d_gene: TRBD1
len: 16

CDR3nt: TGTGCCAGCAGCAAGGGGACAGGGGCTTACAATGAGCAGTTCTTC
CDR3aa: CASSKGTGAYNEQFF
j_gene: TRBJ2-1
abundance: .
v_gene: TRBV11-1
d_gene: TRBD1
len: 15

CDR3nt: TGTGCCAGCAGCTTAGCCGGGACCTACGAGCAGTACTTC
CDR3aa: CASSLAGTYEQYF
j_gene: TRBJ2-7
abundance: .
v_gene: TRBV7-9
d_gene: .
len: 13

CDR3nt: TGTGCCAGCAGCTCATTACAGGGGATGGCCCCTTACGAGCAGTACTTC
CDR3aa: CASSSLQGMAPYEQYF
j_gene: TRBJ2-7
abundance: .
v_gene: TRBV5-6
d_gene: TRBD1
len: 16

CDR3nt: TGTGCCAGCAGTCCCTCACGGGACAGGGGGGATCTTAGCAATCAGCCCCAGCATTTT
CDR3aa: CASSPSRDRGDLSNQPQHF
j_gene: TRBJ1-5
abundance: .
v_gene: TRBV27
d_gene: TRBD1
len: 19

CDR3nt: TGTGCCAGCAGCTTAACAGGGGGCAGCGGAAACATTCAGTACTTC
CDR3aa: CASSLTGGSGNIQYF
j_gene: TRBJ2-4
abundance: .
v_gene: TRBV11-2
d_gene: TRBD1
len: 15

CDR3nt: TGTGCCAGCAGCGAGGGACTCCGGGAGGGGCATGAGCAGTTCTTC
CDR3aa: CASSEGLREGHEQFF
j_gene: TRBJ2-1
abundance: once
v_gene: TRBV2
d_gene: TRBD2
len: 15

CDR3nt: TGTGCCAGCAGTTATGGTCTAGCGGCCACAGATACGCAGTATTTT
CDR3aa: CASSYGLAATDTQYF
j_gene: TRBJ2-3
abundance: .
v_gene: TRBV6-5
d_gene: TRBD2
len: 15

CDR3nt: TGTGCCAGTAGTACTGGGACTAGCGGCCCCAATGAGCAGTTCTTC
CDR3aa: CASSTGTSGPNEQFF
j_gene: TRBJ2-1
abundance: .
v_gene: TRBV19
d_gene: TRBD2
len: 15

CDR3nt: TGTGCCAGCAGCCAGGGACTAGCGGAGTTCTTC
CDR3aa: CASSQGLAEFF
j_gene: TRBJ2-1
abundance: .
v_gene: TRBV12-3/TRBV12-4
d_gene: TRBD2
len: 11

CDR3nt: TGTGCCAGCAGTTCTAGGTCGGACAACTATAATTCACCCCTCCACTTT
CDR3aa: CASSSRSDNYNSPLHF
j_gene: TRBJ1-6
abundance: .
v_gene: TRBV6-5
d_gene: .
len: 16

CDR3nt: TGCGCCAGCAGCCAAGACCCCCCACTTAATAATGAAAAACTGTTTTTT
CDR3aa: CASSQDPPLNNEKLFF
j_gene: TRBJ1-4
abundance: .
v_gene: TRBV4-3
d_gene: .
len: 16

CDR3nt: TGTGCCAGCAGCTTAGGAGACAGGGGAGTGTATGGCTACACCTTC
CDR3aa: CASSLGDRGVYGYTF
j_gene: TRBJ1-2
abundance: .
v_gene: TRBV7-9
d_gene: TRBD1
len: 15

CDR3nt: TGTGCCAGCAAACCCGGGACAGTCAGCGGTGGCAGGTCCCATAGCAATCAGCCCCAGCATTTT
CDR3aa: CASKPGTVSGGRSHSNQPQHF
j_gene: TRBJ1-5
abundance: .
v_gene: TRBV2
d_gene: TRBD1
len: 21

CDR3nt: TGCGCCAGCAGCCACACGGCGGCGGGGGGTTCGACAGATACGCAGTATTTT
CDR3aa: CASSHTAAGGSTDTQYF
j_gene: TRBJ2-3
abundance: .
v_gene: TRBV5-1
d_gene: TRBD2
len: 17

CDR3nt: TGTGCCAGCAGCTCCACCGGGACAGGGTTTGGCTACACCTTC
CDR3aa: CASSSTGTGFGYTF
j_gene: TRBJ1-2
abundance: few
v_gene: TRBV7-9
d_gene: TRBD1
len: 14

CDR3nt: TGTGCCAGCAGTTTATCGTACGGGGGTGGGCAGCAGTACTTC
CDR3aa: CASSLSYGGGQQYF
j_gene: TRBJ2-7
abundance: .
v_gene: TRBV27
d_gene: .
len: 14

CDR3nt: TGTGCCAGTGACAGGGGGCGCAGGGCCAATCAGCCCCAGCATTTT
CDR3aa: CASDRGRRANQPQHF
j_gene: TRBJ1-5
abundance: .
v_gene: TRBV19
d_gene: TRBD1
len: 15

CDR3nt: TGTGCCAGTAGTTTTGCCCGGACAGGACCTGAAGCTTTCTTT
CDR3aa: CASSFARTGPEAFF
j_gene: TRBJ1-1
abundance: .
v_gene: TRBV19
d_gene: TRBD1
len: 14